The 32 T cell receptor beta chains in this list originate from one sample, sequenced in a study of blood T cell repertoires in COVID-19. Clones were read by immunoSEQ multiplex PCR, and TCRdb kept only the in-frame ones, dropping some. The sample records 60,000 to 80,000 clones, 86% being singletons. Sequencing input: peripheral blood. Source of these receptors: a woman of 80 years or more with acute or convalescent COVID-19.

This chain connects TRBV12-3 or TRBV12-4 to TRBJ1-2; 7 bases are a match to TRBD1. Trimming cost V 5 bases and J 8 bases; bases outside gene matches: 8. The CDR3 extends over 13 amino acids. The CDR3 region is CASSPDRDRGYTF. In DNA, the CDR3 is TGTGCCAGCAGTCCCGACAGGGATCGGGGCTACACCTTC.

CDR3 in DNA: TGCAGCGTTGATAAGGGACAGGGGGCAGAGGATACGCAGTATTTT. It yields the protein CSVDKGQGAEDTQYF. This chain connects TRBV29-1 to TRBJ2-3, with TRBD1 matching over 12 bases. The CDR3 runs to 15 residues. Germline V gene sequence: CDR1 SQVTM, CDR2 ANQGSEA. V gave up 3 bases and J gave up 6 bases; unmatched junction bases: 7.

The V call is TRBV6-1, the J call TRBJ1-1, with unresolved D. CDR1 and CDR2 from the germline V gene are MNHNS and SASEGT. The CDR3 has 16 amino acids. Deletions cut 1 base from V and 6 bases from J, with 18 bases between. The CDR3 here is CASSEVLGRRRAEAFF. The CDR3 nucleotides are TGTGCCAGCAGTGAAGTGCTTGGAAGGAGGAGGGCTGAAGCTTTCTTT.

The rearrangement links TRBV2 to TRBJ2-5, with 7 bases matching TRBD1. After removal of 5 bases from V and 4 bases from J, the junction contained 10 bases not matched to a gene. CDR3 length: 15 amino acids. Germline lookup yields CDR1 SNHLY and CDR2 FYNNEI. The CDR3 bases are TGTGCCAGCAGTCCCGACAGGGCCACGGTAGAGACCCAGTACTTC. Its translation: CASSPDRATVETQYF.

CDR3 DNA: TGTGCCAGCAGTTCAAAGACTAGCGGCGGGAACAATGAGCAGTTCTTC. This encodes CASSSKTSGGNNEQFF. This chain connects TRBV6-5 to TRBJ2-1; 9 nucleotides line up with TRBD2. Germline V gives CDR1 MNHEY, CDR2 SVGAGI. The CDR3 loop spans 16 amino acids. The ends lost 4 bases at V and 5 bases at J; junction bases unmatched: 9.

CDR3 amino acids: CASSIQGSSEAFF. The DNA of the CDR3 is TGTGCCAGCAGCATACAGGGGTCCTCTGAAGCTTTCTTT. This rearrangement joins TRBV2 to TRBJ1-1; 7 bases line up with TRBD1. Trimming at V came to 6 bases and at J to 6 bases, leaving 7 bases not matched to a gene. The CDR3 loop spans 13 amino acids. Germline CDR1 reads SNHLY; CDR2 reads FYNNEI. The whole variable domain, filled in from reference TRBV2 and TRBJ1-1, reads EPEVTQTPSHQVTQMGQEVILRCVPISNHLYFYWYRQILGQKVEFLVSFYNNEISEKSEIFDDQFSVERPDGSNFTLKIRSTKLEDSAMYFCASSIQGSSEAFFGQGTRLTVV.

The chain uses TRBV27 and TRBJ2-2, with 7 bases aligning to TRBD1. The CDR3 length is 16 residues. Germline V gene lookup returns CDR1 MNHEY and CDR2 SMNVEV (reference sequence). Trimming cost V 0 bases and J 1 base; bases outside gene matches: 2. CDR3 protein: CASSLSTGWNTGELFF. CDR3 nucleotide sequence: TGTGCCAGCAGTTTATCGACAGGGTGGAACACCGGGGAGCTGTTTTTT.

This sequence joins TRBV27 and TRBJ2-7; 7 bases map to TRBD2. The V and J ends lost 5 bases and 2 bases, in that order; junction bases with no gene match: 6. Germline V gene lookup returns CDR1 MNHEY and CDR2 SMNVEV (reference sequence). The CDR3 is 14 amino acids. CDR3 sequence reads: CASSVRGITYEQYF. CDR3 bases: TGTGCCAGCAGTGTGCGGGGGATTACCTACGAGCAGTACTTC.

CDR3 sequence: CASSPGTGTNEQFF. CDR3 nucleotide sequence: TGTGCCAGCAGTCCTGGGACAGGGACGAATGAGCAGTTCTTC. This chain links TRBV28 with TRBJ2-1; 9 bases map to TRBD1. Trimming at V came to 5 bases and at J to 7 bases, leaving 6 bases not matched to a gene. The germline V gene encodes CDR1 MDHEN and CDR2 SYDVKM. The CDR3 loop spans 14 amino acids.

The rearrangement uses TRBV4-2 and TRBJ2-5; TRBD1 might be the D (6 bases). The CDR3 totals 13 residues. Germline V lookup: CDR1 LGHNA, CDR2 YNFKEQ. Between the trimmed V and J ends, which lost 2 bases and 14 bases, there was a span of 18 bases. CDR3 DNA sequence: TGTGCCAGCAGCCAACTCAGGGGATCCCCTTCATACTTC. Translated: CASSQLRGSPSYF.

This sequence joins TRBV7-2 and TRBJ2-2, with 9 bases that match TRBD2. Germline CDR1 reads SGHTA; CDR2 reads FQGNSA. The CDR3 is 15 amino acids. With 6 bases clipped from V and 2 bases from J, the junction kept 4 bases outside the gene matches. Written as DNA, the CDR3 is TGTGCCAGCAGATCCGGGACTAGCAACACCGGGGAGCTGTTTTTT. Translation: CASRSGTSNTGELFF.

CDR3 protein: CASTDRATNEKLFF. The CDR3, as DNA: TGCGCCAGCACCGACAGGGCAACTAATGAAAAACTGTTTTTT. This rearrangement joins TRBV5-1 to TRBJ1-4, with 7 bases identical to TRBD1. V gave up 6 bases and J gave up 0 bases; unmatched junction bases: 2. Germline-derived CDR1 and CDR2 are SGHRS and YFSETQ. The CDR3 is 14 residues long. Complete variable domain (other parts from reference TRBV5-1 and TRBJ1-4): KAGVTQTPRYLIKTRGQQVTLSCSPISGHRSVSWYQQTPGQGLQFLFEYFSETQRNKGNFPGRFSGRQFSNSRSEMNVSTLELGDSALYLCASTDRATNEKLFFGSGTQLSVL.

V and J are TRBV3-1 (or the pseudogene TRBV3-2) and TRBJ2-1; 7 bases are shared with TRBD1. From germline, CDR1 is LGHDT and CDR2 YNNKEL (reference sequence). CDR3 length: 18 amino acids. The V segment lost 0 bases and the J segment 4 bases; nucleotides outside the gene matches: 12. The CDR3 DNA follows: TGTGCCAGCAGCCAAGATTTTGGCGCGACAGGGACGTACAATGAGCAGTTCTTC. It encodes CASSQDFGATGTYNEQFF.

The sample holds one count of this clone. V is TRBV7-3 and J is TRBJ1-2, with 7 bases identical to TRBD1. Germline CDR1 is SGHTA and CDR2 is FQGTGA. Trimming took 5 bases from V and 6 from J; bases not matched to a gene: 6. This CDR3 contains 13 residues. The CDR3 protein is CASSQTGYHGYTF. The CDR3 DNA follows: TGTGCCAGCAGCCAGACAGGGTACCATGGCTACACCTTC.

This rearrangement joins TRBV9 to TRBJ1-2; D gene ambiguous. Germline V gives CDR1 SGDLS, CDR2 YYNGEE. V lost 3 bases to trimming and J lost 5 bases, with 14 bases between them. The CDR3 has 14 residues. CDR3 in DNA: TGTGCCAGCAGCGACGGGGTAGGAGATTATGGCTACACCTTC. This gives the protein CASSDGVGDYGYTF.

CDR3 coding DNA: TGTGCCAGCCGGCCTAGCGGGGGGGCCGGTGAGCAGTTCTTC. As protein: CASRPSGGAGEQFF. J is TRBJ2-1 and V is TRBV7-2, with 12 bases lining up with TRBD2. Germline loops: CDR1 SGHTA, CDR2 FQGNSA. This CDR3 is built from 14 residues. V lost 8 bases and J lost 9; bases outside the gene matches: 8.

In its sample, this clone was seen once. The rearrangement joins TRBV6-5 to TRBJ1-2; TRBD1 is a possible D gene (5 bases). CDR1 and CDR2 (germline): MNHEY, SVGAGI. Trimming removed 7 bases from V and 3 bases from J, with 15 bases in between. The CDR3 loop spans 14 amino acids. The CDR3 region is CASTRGGGDYGYTF. The CDR3 coding sequence is TGTGCCAGCACCCGGGGTGGGGGGGACTATGGCTACACCTTC.

The J gene is TRBJ1-1, the V gene TRBV18; D is perhaps TRBD1 (6 bases). Germline V lookup: CDR1 KGHSH, CDR2 LQKENI. The CDR3 runs 14 residues. V was pared by 2 bases and J by 1 base, with 8 bases between. The CDR3 bases are TGTGCCAGCTCACCAAACAGGGCGAACACTGAAGCTTTCTTT. Translating it yields CASSPNRANTEAFF.

The chain carries TRBV19 and TRBJ1-5, with 12 bases identical to TRBD1. This CDR3 comprises 19 residues. The V gene end was trimmed by 7 bases and the J gene end by 3 bases; junction bases not matched to a gene: 16. Germline V CDR1 and CDR2: LNHDA, SQIVND (reference sequence). The CDR3: CASTTTGTGGAGANQPQHF. The CDR3 coding sequence is TGTGCCAGTACCACCACCGGGACAGGGGGCGCCGGAGCCAATCAGCCCCAGCATTTT.

The V and J genes are TRBV28 and TRBJ1-2; tentatively, D is TRBD1 (5 bases). The V end was cut by 3 bases, the J end by 4 bases, with 15 bases between. Per the germline V gene, CDR1 is MDHEN and CDR2 is SYDVKM. The CDR3 spans 15 residues. CDR3: CASSLGGVLIYGYTF. CDR3 sequence (DNA): TGTGCCAGCAGTTTGGGGGGGGTCTTGATCTATGGCTACACCTTC.

This chain uses TRBV5-4 with TRBJ2-1, with 10 bases matching TRBD2. Germline CDR1 SGHNT, CDR2 YYREEE (reference sequence). V gave up 2 bases and J gave up 8 bases; unmatched junction bases: 4. The CDR3 extends over 14 amino acids. CDR3 sequence (DNA): TGTGCCAGCAGCTTAGCGGGGGGGCCCTATGAGCAGTTCTTC. Translation gives CASSLAGGPYEQFF.

The chain joins TRBV2 to TRBJ1-1, with D perhaps TRBD1 (5 bases). The CDR3 length is 12 residues. Per the germline V gene, CDR1 is SNHLY and CDR2 is FYNNEI. V was cut by 4 bases and J by 7 bases, with 10 bases left in between. This CDR3 is CASSAGLGEAFF. The CDR3 nucleotides are TGTGCCAGCAGTGCGGGACTTGGTGAAGCTTTCTTT.

The rearrangement joins TRBV7-8 to TRBJ1-5; D is uncertain. Trimming removed 2 bases from V and 1 base from J, with 9 bases in between. Germline V lookup: CDR1 SGHVS, CDR2 FQNEAQ. The CDR3 runs to 15 residues. The CDR3 DNA follows: TGTGCCAGCAGCTTACTGTCCGGGAGCAATCAGCCCCAGCATTTT. Translated, it gives CASSLLSGSNQPQHF.

This clone was seen just once. The chain combines TRBV6-5 with TRBJ1-1; tentatively, D is TRBD1 (5 bases). The CDR3 covers 16 residues. Germline V gene sequence: CDR1 MNHEY, CDR2 SVGAGI. V was cut by 0 bases and J by 5 bases, with 16 bases left in between. CDR3 region: CASSYSSRGGRTEAFF. The CDR3 DNA is TGTGCCAGCAGTTACTCTTCAAGGGGTGGACGGACTGAAGCTTTCTTT.

The V gene is TRBV10-3, the J gene TRBJ2-1; 12 bases match TRBD1. Germline loops: CDR1 ENHRY, CDR2 SYGVKD. The CDR3 has 15 amino acids. The ends lost 8 bases at V and 8 bases at J; junction bases unmatched: 10. CDR3 region: CAIQPPGQGADEQFF. DNA for the CDR3: TGTGCCATCCAACCGCCGGGACAGGGGGCTGATGAGCAGTTCTTC.

The chain employs TRBV5-6 and TRBJ1-1; TRBD1 matches at 9 bases. CDR1 is SGHDT and CDR2 is YYEEEE in the germline V gene. V was pared by 3 bases and J by 4 bases, with 7 bases of the junction left unmatched. This CDR3 comprises 15 residues. The CDR3 DNA reads TGTGCCAGCAGCTCTTTGGACAGGGGCGGCACTGAAGCTTTCTTT. Translation: CASSSLDRGGTEAFF.

V usage is TRBV7-9 and J usage is TRBJ1-6; no reliable D call. Germline V gives CDR1 SEHNR, CDR2 FQNEAQ (reference sequence). Trimming took off 5 bases at V and 10 bases at J, with 18 bases between the two ends. This CDR3 spans 15 amino acids. The CDR3 nucleotides are TGTGCCAGCAGCCCGGGGAGGGAGGGTCGGTCACCCCTCCACTTT. This encodes CASSPGREGRSPLHF.

The chain is built from TRBV5-1 and TRBJ2-5; 11 nucleotides match TRBD2. Germline-derived CDR1 and CDR2 are SGHRS and YFSETQ. The CDR3 loop spans 16 amino acids. The J segment lost 1 base and the V segment lost 0 bases, leaving 2 bases of the junction unmatched. CDR3: CASSLVGTSGQETQYF. The CDR3 DNA reads as TGCGCCAGCAGCTTGGTAGGGACTAGCGGCCAAGAGACCCAGTACTTC.

This clone was detected once. The chain links TRBV19 to TRBJ2-2; D gene unclear. This CDR3 spans 13 amino acids. The germline gives CDR1 LNHDA, CDR2 SQIVND (reference sequence). The germline V and J ends were trimmed by 6 bases and 4 bases, with 9 bases remaining between them. The CDR3 here is CASRKTVTGELFF. Written as DNA, the CDR3 is TGTGCCAGTAGGAAAACAGTCACCGGGGAGCTGTTTTTT.

This sequence joins TRBV5-6 and TRBJ2-5; 7 bases map to TRBD2. V was pared by 0 bases and J by 3 bases, with 2 bases of the junction left unmatched. Germline CDR1 and CDR2: SGHDT and YYEEEE. CDR3 length equals 14 residues. CDR3 DNA sequence: TGTGCCAGCAGCTTGGCTGCGGGAGAAGAGACCCAGTACTTC. This encodes CASSLAAGEETQYF.

This clone showed up just a few times. The chain joins TRBV12-3 or TRBV12-4 to TRBJ2-1, with D possibly TRBD2 on 5 matching bases. The CDR3 extends over 13 amino acids. Between the trimmed V and J ends, which lost 6 bases and 8 bases, there was a span of 14 bases. The CDR3 DNA reads TGTGCCAGCAGAACTCCCGGGGTCCATGAGCAGTTCTTC. It specifies CASRTPGVHEQFF.

This chain uses TRBV9 with TRBJ2-2; TRBD2 is a possible D gene (5 bases). This CDR3 has 15 residues. CDR1 is SGDLS, CDR2 YYNGEE, per germline. Trimming removed 2 bases from V and 4 bases from J, with 12 bases in between. The CDR3: CASSVYRAGTGELFF. CDR3 nucleotide sequence: TGTGCCAGCAGCGTGTATAGGGCGGGCACCGGGGAGCTGTTTTTT.